The 24 T cell receptor beta chains below were found in one sample sequenced in a study of OX40 agonist ivuxolimab in advanced cancers. The table came from immunoSEQ multiplex PCR; TCRdb's copy has only in-frame clones and leaves some out. Seen here are about 64,000 clones, under 95% observed once, and the top ten hold about 0.4%. The sample was CD4+ or CD8+ T cells sorted from blood, taken in a trial of the OX40 agonist ivuxolimab. These receptors were taken from an adult with an advanced solid tumor such as melanoma, head and neck, liver or kidney cancer.

The V and J genes are TRBV7-9 and TRBJ2-7; D remains ambiguous. Germline V lookup: CDR1 SEHNR, CDR2 FQNEAQ (reference sequence). The CDR3 sequence is 11 residues long. Trimming took 5 bases from V and 12 from J, leaving 14 bases between them. The CDR3 sequence: CASSTRFSMYF. The DNA of the CDR3 is TGTGCCAGCAGCACTCGGTTTAGTATGTACTTC. The full variable domain, rest sourced from reference TRBV7-9 and TRBJ2-7, is DTGVSQNPRHKITKRGQNVTFRCDPISEHNRLYWYRQTLGQGPEFLTYFQNEAQLEKSRLLSDRFSAERPKGSFSTLEIQRTEQGDSAMYLCASSTRFSMYFGPGTRLTVT.

V and J are TRBV5-4 and TRBJ2-3; 7 bases agree with TRBD2. V was pared by 3 bases and J by 8 bases, with 15 bases of the junction left unmatched. CDR1 and CDR2 from the germline V gene are SGHNT and YYREEE (reference sequence). The CDR3 is made up of 16 amino acids. The DNA of the CDR3 is TGTGCCAGCAGCTGGGGGGGTCGGTTAGGGGATGGTACGCAGTATTTT. Translating it yields CASSWGGRLGDGTQYF.

The chain uses TRBV6-5 and TRBJ2-7, with TRBD2 identical over 8 bases. Per the germline V gene, CDR1 is MNHEY and CDR2 is SVGAGI. The CDR3 has 16 amino acids. V shed 0 bases, J shed 2 bases, and the junction held 6 bases outside the gene matches. The CDR3, as DNA: TGTGCCAGCAGTTACTCGAGTCCGGGACTAGCCTACGAGCAGTACTTC. Its protein is CASSYSSPGLAYEQYF.

The chain carries TRBV11-2 and TRBJ2-1, with D perhaps given as TRBD1 or TRBD2 (5 bases each). The germline V gene encodes CDR1 SGHAT and CDR2 FQNNGV. Deletions cut 2 bases from V and 7 bases from J, with 12 bases between. The CDR3 covers 14 residues. The CDR3 DNA reads as TGTGCCAGCAGCTTATCGCTAGCAGGGAATGAGCAGTTCTTC. It encodes CASSLSLAGNEQFF. The whole variable domain, remainder taken from reference TRBV11-2 and TRBJ2-1, is EAGVAQSPRYKIIEKRQSVAFWCNPISGHATLYWYQQILGQGPKLLIQFQNNGVVDDSQLPKDRFSAERLKGVDSTLKIQPAKLEDSAVYLCASSLSLAGNEQFFGPGTRLTVL.

This clone was picked up one time. The V and J genes are TRBV11-2 and TRBJ1-1; possibly TRBD1 for D (5 bases). CDR1 SGHAT and CDR2 FQNNGV come from the germline V gene. The CDR3 runs 15 residues. V was pared by 5 bases and J by 0 bases, with 13 bases between. CDR3 sequence reads: CASSPTTVMNTEAFF. The CDR3 DNA reads as TGTGCCAGCAGCCCCACGACAGTCATGAACACTGAAGCTTTCTTT.

The rearrangement uses TRBV15 and TRBJ1-1; D unresolved. The CDR3 loop spans 15 amino acids. Per germline, CDR1 LNHNV and CDR2 YYDKDF (reference sequence). The V end was cut by 0 bases, the J end by 2 bases, with 10 bases between. For the CDR3, the DNA is TGTGCCACCAGCAGAGATGGTGCCGTTAACACTGAAGCTTTCTTT. It codes for CATSRDGAVNTEAFF.

V is TRBV6-5 and J is TRBJ1-2; D is uncertain. The length of the CDR3 is 14 residues. Germline loops: CDR1 MNHEY, CDR2 SVGAGI. V was cut by 4 bases and J by 5 bases, with 14 bases left in between. The chain's CDR3 is CASSSAIPTYGYTF. CDR3 nucleotide sequence: TGTGCCAGCAGTTCGGCCATCCCGACTTATGGCTACACCTTC.

This clone was picked up one time. The chain combines TRBV4-3 with TRBJ2-2; D gene ambiguous. Germline CDR1 is LGHNA and CDR2 is YSLEER. Trimming cost V 3 bases and J 4 bases, with 9 bases left between them. The CDR3 is made up of 14 amino acids. The CDR3 DNA sequence: TGCGCCAGCAGCCAGACGCACGGCACCGGGGAGCTGTTTTTT. The encoded protein is CASSQTHGTGELFF.

The V gene is TRBV5-1, the J gene TRBJ2-5, with unresolved D. CDR1 is SGHRS and CDR2 is YFSETQ in the germline V gene. This CDR3 is 13 amino acids long. V was trimmed by 3 bases and J by 1 base, leaving 7 bases between them. CDR3 sequence (DNA): TGCGCCAGCAGCTCGGACGCCCAAGAGACCCAGTACTTC. Residues: CASSSDAQETQYF.

The chain is built from TRBV7-8 and TRBJ1-1; TRBD1 aligns across 9 bases. CDR3 length: 14 residues. J was trimmed by 8 bases and V by 5 bases; bases with no gene match: 9. The germline V gene has CDR1 SGHVS and CDR2 FQNEAQ. The CDR3: CASSRGTGKLEAFF. DNA for the CDR3: TGTGCCAGCAGCCGCGGGACAGGGAAGCTGGAAGCTTTCTTT.

The chain joins TRBV11-2 to TRBJ2-2, with D hard to call. The CDR3 length is 12 residues. Germline-derived CDR1 and CDR2 are SGHAT and FQNNGV. Trimming shortened V by 3 bases and J by 7 bases, and 6 bases separated the two germline ends. CDR3 sequence reads: CASSFGIGELFF. CDR3 in DNA: TGTGCCAGCAGCTTTGGGATCGGGGAGCTGTTTTTT.

V gene TRBV14 combines with J gene TRBJ2-2; 9 positions match TRBD2. Germline trimming cut 5 bases from V and 0 bases from J; bases unmatched to any gene: 4. This CDR3 spans 16 amino acids. The germline V gene has CDR1 SGHDN and CDR2 FVKESK. The chain's CDR3 is CASSSGLATNTGELFF. CDR3 nucleotides: TGTGCCAGCAGCTCCGGACTAGCGACGAACACCGGGGAGCTGTTTTTT.

The chain combines TRBV14 with TRBJ2-1; D unclear. Germline V gene lookup returns CDR1 SGHDN and CDR2 FVKESK. The V end lost 3 bases, the J end lost 10 bases, and 13 bases lay between the germline ends. The length of the CDR3 is 13 residues. CDR3 residues: CASSQASGREQFF. In DNA, the CDR3 is TGTGCCAGCAGCCAGGCGTCTGGGCGCGAGCAGTTCTTC.

The chain is built from TRBV11-3 and TRBJ2-1; perhaps TRBD1 as D (6 bases). Deletions cut 4 bases from V and 3 bases from J, with 13 bases between. Germline assignment: CDR1 SGHNT and CDR2 YENEEA. CDR3 length: 15 residues. CDR3 sequence (DNA): TGTGCCAGCAGCTCCTCCGGGACAAACTACAATGAGCAGTTCTTC. This gives the protein CASSSSGTNYNEQFF. Looking up the rest from reference TRBV11-3 and TRBJ2-1 gives the full variable domain: EAGVVQSPRYKIIEKKQPVAFWCNPISGHNTLYWYLQNLGQGPELLIRYENEEAVDDSQLPKDRFSAERLKGVDSTLKIQPAELGDSAVYLCASSSSGTNYNEQFFGPGTRLTVL.

The V gene is TRBV11-3, the J gene TRBJ2-1; 10 nucleotides align to TRBD1. This CDR3 is built from 14 residues. V lost 1 base to trimming and J lost 9 bases; unmatched junction nucleotides: 3. Germline CDR1 reads SGHNT; CDR2 reads YENEEA. The CDR3 is CASSLVDRGFEQFF. CDR3 sequence (DNA): TGTGCCAGCAGCTTAGTGGACAGGGGGTTTGAGCAGTTCTTC.

The chain employs TRBV10-3 and TRBJ2-2, with a weak D call TRBD2 (6 bases). Germline CDR1 and CDR2: ENHRY and SYGVKD. The CDR3 consists of 14 residues. V lost 6 bases and J 2 bases, leaving 10 bases between the germline ends. This CDR3 is CAIRRDSNTGELFF. The DNA of the CDR3 is TGTGCCATCAGACGGGACTCCAACACCGGGGAGCTGTTTTTT.

The chain employs TRBV10-3 and TRBJ1-1; D might be TRBD1 (6 bases). CDR1 and CDR2 from the germline V gene are ENHRY and SYGVKD. V was clipped by 6 bases and J by 3 bases, with 14 bases between them. This CDR3 is 14 amino acids long. CDR3 nucleotides: TGTGCCATCAGAAGGGGGGGGGATGACACTGAAGCTTTCTTT. As protein: CAIRRGGDDTEAFF.

This chain connects TRBV25-1 to TRBJ2-3; 10 bases match TRBD2. The V gene's germline CDR1 is MGHDK and CDR2 SYGVNS. Trimming removed 3 bases from V and 5 bases from J; junction bases left unmatched: 2. This CDR3 is built from 14 residues. The DNA for the CDR3 is TGTGCCAGCAGTGAGGGACTAGCGATAGATACGCAGTATTTT. Its protein is CASSEGLAIDTQYF.

This clone turned up a few times. The V gene is TRBV7-6, the J gene TRBJ1-1, with D hard to call. CDR1 and CDR2 from the germline V gene are SGHVS and FNYEAQ. This CDR3 is 13 amino acids long. V lost 3 bases, J lost 1 base, and 6 bases lay in between. CDR3 in DNA: TGTGCCAGCAGCTTCCAGAAGAACACTGAAGCTTTCTTT. It encodes CASSFQKNTEAFF.

The chain joins TRBV9 to TRBJ2-5, with 12 bases lining up with TRBD1. Germline lookup yields CDR1 SGDLS and CDR2 YYNGEE. The CDR3 length is 19 residues. V lost 1 base to trimming and J lost 0 bases; unmatched junction nucleotides: 10. For the CDR3, the DNA is TGTGCCAGCAGCGTAAGGTCGGGACAGGGGGCCGCGTACCAAGAGACCCAGTACTTC. Translation gives CASSVRSGQGAAYQETQYF.

This chain uses TRBV14 with TRBJ1-2, with no clear D. Germline lookup yields CDR1 SGHDN and CDR2 FVKESK. The germline V and J ends were trimmed by 4 bases and 4 bases, with 10 bases remaining between them. There are 13 residues in the CDR3. CDR3 DNA sequence: TGTGCCAGCAGCCCGCGGTGGCCCTATGGCTACACCTTC. Translating it yields CASSPRWPYGYTF.

This sequence joins TRBV6-5 and TRBJ2-7, with unresolved D. V lost 0 bases and J lost 2, with 14 bases in between. This CDR3 comprises 16 residues. Germline V CDR1 and CDR2: MNHEY, SVGAGI. For the CDR3, the DNA is TGTGCCAGCAGTTACTCCATGGTGGGTAATCCCTACGAGCAGTACTTC. Its translation is CASSYSMVGNPYEQYF.

This chain uses TRBV18 with TRBJ1-5; D uncertain. V shed 8 bases and J shed 4 bases, with 18 bases lying between them. The CDR3 is 15 amino acids. Germline V gene lookup returns CDR1 KGHSH and CDR2 LQKENI. The CDR3 DNA reads TGTGCCAGCACCCAAGGACTAGCCCCGAATCAGCCCCAGCATTTT. It yields the protein CASTQGLAPNQPQHF.

This sequence joins TRBV6-6 and TRBJ2-3; 7 bases line up with TRBD1. V trimming: 11 bases; J trimming: 4 bases; junction bases outside the gene matches: 9. This CDR3 has 13 residues. Germline V lookup: CDR1 MNHNY, CDR2 SVGAGI (reference sequence). CDR3 coding DNA: TGTGCCGGAAGACAGGGAGAGGCAGATACGCAGTATTTT. This codes for CAGRQGEADTQYF.